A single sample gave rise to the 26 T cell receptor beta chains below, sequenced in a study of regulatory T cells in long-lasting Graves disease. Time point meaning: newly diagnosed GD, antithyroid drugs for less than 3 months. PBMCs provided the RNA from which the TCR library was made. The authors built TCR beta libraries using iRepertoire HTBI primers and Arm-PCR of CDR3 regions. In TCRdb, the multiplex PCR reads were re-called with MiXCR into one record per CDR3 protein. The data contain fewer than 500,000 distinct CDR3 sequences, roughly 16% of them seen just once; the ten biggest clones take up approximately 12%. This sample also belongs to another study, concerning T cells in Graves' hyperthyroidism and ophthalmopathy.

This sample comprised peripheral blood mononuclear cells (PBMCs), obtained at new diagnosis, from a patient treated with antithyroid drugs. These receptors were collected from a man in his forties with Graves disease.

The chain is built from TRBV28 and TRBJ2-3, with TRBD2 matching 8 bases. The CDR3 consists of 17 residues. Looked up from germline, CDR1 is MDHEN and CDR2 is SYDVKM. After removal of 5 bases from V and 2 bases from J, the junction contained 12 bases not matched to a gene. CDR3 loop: CASSQMVAGFYTDTQYF. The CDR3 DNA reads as TGTGCCAGCAGTCAGATGGTAGCGGGGTTTTACACAGATACGCAGTATTTT.

CDR3 sequence reads: CASRQQGQTQYF. CDR3 coding DNA: TGTGCCAGCAGACAACAAGGCCAGACGCAGTATTTT. The V and J genes are TRBV12-3 or TRBV12-4 and TRBJ2-3; D ambiguous. V was pared by 6 bases and J by 9 bases, with 13 bases between. The CDR3 sequence is 12 residues long.

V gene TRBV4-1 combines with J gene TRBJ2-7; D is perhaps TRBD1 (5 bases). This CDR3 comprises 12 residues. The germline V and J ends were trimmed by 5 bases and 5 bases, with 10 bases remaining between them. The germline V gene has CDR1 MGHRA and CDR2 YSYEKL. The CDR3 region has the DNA TGCGCCAGCAGCTATCAGGGTCACGAGCAGTACTTC. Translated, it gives CASSYQGHEQYF.

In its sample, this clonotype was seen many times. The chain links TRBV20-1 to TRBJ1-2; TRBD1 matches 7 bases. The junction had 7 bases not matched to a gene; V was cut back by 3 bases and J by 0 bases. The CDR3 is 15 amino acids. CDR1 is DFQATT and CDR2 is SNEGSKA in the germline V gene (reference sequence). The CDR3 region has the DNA TGCAGTGCTAGTTCTCGGGACAGCTCTAACTATGGCTACACCTTC. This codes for CSASSRDSSNYGYTF.

DNA of the CDR3: TGTGCCAGCAGCTTAGGGTATGAAGCTTTCTTT. Residues: CASSLGYEAFF. The chain combines TRBV7-9 with TRBJ1-1; D ambiguous. There are 11 residues in the CDR3. V was trimmed by 1 base and J by 7 bases, leaving 4 bases between them. Germline V gene data show CDR1 as SEHNR and CDR2 as FQNEAQ (reference sequence).

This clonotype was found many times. The CDR3 loop reads CASSSTPRRSSSYEQYF. The CDR3 nucleotides read TGTGCCAGCAGTTCAACCCCCCGAAGGTCTTCGTCTTACGAGCAGTACTTC. This sequence joins TRBV11-2 and TRBJ2-7; D is ambiguous. Germline CDR1 is SGHAT and CDR2 is FQNNGV. The CDR3 spans 17 residues. V shed 6 bases and J shed 4 bases, with 25 bases lying between them.

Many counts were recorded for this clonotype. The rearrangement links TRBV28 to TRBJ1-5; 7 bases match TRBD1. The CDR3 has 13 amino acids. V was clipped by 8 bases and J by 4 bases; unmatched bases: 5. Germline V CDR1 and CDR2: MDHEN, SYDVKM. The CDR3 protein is CASRKQGNQPQHF. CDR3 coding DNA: TGTGCCAGCCGAAAACAGGGGAATCAGCCCCAGCATTTT.

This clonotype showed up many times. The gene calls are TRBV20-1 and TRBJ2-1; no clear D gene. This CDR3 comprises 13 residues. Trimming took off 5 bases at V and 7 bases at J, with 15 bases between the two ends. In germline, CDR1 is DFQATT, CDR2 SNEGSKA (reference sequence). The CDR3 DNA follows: TGCAGTGCTCGTGGAGCCACAGAAAATGAGCAGTTCTTC. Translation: CSARGATENEQFF.

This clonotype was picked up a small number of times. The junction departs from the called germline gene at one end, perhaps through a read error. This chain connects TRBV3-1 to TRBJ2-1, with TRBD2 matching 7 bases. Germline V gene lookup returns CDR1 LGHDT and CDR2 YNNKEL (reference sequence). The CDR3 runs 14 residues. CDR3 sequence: CGSSRSGNYNEQFF. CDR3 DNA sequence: TGTGGCAGCAGCCGGAGCGGGAACTACAATGAGCAGTTCTTC.

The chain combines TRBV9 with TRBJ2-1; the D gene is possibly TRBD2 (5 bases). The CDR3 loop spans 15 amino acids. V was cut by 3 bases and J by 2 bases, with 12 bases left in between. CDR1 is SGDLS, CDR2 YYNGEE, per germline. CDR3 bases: TGTGCCAGCAGCGCTTACCCCGGGACCTACAATGAGCAGTTCTTC. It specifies CASSAYPGTYNEQFF.

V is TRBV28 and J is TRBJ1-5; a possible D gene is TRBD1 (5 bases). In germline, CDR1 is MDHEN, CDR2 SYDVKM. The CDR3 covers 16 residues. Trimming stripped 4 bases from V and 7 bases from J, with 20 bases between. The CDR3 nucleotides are TGTGCCAGCAGTTCGGACTTTACAGGAGGCGGCCAGCCCCAGCATTTT. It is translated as CASSSDFTGGGQPQHF.

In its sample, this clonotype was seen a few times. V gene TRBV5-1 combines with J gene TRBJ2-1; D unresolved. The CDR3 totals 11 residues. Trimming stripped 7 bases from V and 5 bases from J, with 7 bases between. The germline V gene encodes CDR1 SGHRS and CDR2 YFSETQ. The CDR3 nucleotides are TGCGCCAGCTCGGACGACAATGAGCAGTTCTTC. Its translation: CASSDDNEQFF.

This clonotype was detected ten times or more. The CDR3 nucleotides are TGTGCCAGCAGTGAAGAGAGGACGCAGTATTTT. Its translation: CASSEERTQYF. J is TRBJ2-3 and V is TRBV2; no definite D call. The CDR3 loop spans 11 amino acids. Germline-derived CDR1 and CDR2 are SNHLY and FYNNEI. Trimming shortened V by 1 base and J by 9 bases, and 5 bases separated the two germline ends.

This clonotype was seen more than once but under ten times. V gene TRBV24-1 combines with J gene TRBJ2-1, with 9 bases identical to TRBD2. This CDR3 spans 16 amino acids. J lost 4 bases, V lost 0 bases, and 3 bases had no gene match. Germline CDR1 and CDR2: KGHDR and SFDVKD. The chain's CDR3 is CATSDLQTSGYNEQFF. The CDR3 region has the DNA TGTGCCACCAGTGATTTGCAAACTAGCGGGTACAATGAGCAGTTCTTC.

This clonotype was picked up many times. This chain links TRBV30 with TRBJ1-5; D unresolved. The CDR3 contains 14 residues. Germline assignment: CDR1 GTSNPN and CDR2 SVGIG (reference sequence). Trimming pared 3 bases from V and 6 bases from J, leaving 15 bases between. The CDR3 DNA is TGTGCCTGGAGCCGCGGGGAGTTTAGTCAGCCCCAGCATTTT. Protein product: CAWSRGEFSQPQHF.

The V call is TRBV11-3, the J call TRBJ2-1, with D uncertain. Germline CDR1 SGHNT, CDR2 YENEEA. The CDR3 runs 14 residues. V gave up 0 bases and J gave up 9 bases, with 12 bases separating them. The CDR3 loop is CASSLESRSTEQFF. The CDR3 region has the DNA TGTGCCAGCAGCTTAGAATCCCGGAGTACTGAGCAGTTCTTC.

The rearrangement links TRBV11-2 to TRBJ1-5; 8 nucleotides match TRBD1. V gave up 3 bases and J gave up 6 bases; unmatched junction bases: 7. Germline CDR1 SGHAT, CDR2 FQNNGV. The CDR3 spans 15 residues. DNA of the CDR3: TGTGCCAGCAGCTTGGGACAGGTTCGGAGTCAGCCCCAGCATTTT. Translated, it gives CASSLGQVRSQPQHF.

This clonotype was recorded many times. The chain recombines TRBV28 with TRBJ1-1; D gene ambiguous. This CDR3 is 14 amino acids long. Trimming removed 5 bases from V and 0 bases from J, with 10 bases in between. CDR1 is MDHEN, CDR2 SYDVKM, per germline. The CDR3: CASSAGPMNTEAFF. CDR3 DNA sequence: TGTGCCAGCAGTGCTGGGCCTATGAACACTGAAGCTTTCTTT.

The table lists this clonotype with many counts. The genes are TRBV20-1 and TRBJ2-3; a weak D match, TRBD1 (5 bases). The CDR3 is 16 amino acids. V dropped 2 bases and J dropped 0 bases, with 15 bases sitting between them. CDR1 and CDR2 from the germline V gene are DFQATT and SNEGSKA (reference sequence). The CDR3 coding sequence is TGCAGTGCTAGATCTGTAAGGGGTTTTAGCACAGATACGCAGTATTTT. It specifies CSARSVRGFSTDTQYF.

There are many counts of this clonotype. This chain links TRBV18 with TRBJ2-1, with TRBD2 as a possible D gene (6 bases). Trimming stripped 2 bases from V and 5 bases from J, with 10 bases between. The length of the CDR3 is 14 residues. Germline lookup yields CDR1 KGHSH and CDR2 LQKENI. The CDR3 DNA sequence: TGTGCCAGCTCACCAGGAGGGAGCAACAATGAGCAGTTCTTC. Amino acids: CASSPGGSNNEQFF. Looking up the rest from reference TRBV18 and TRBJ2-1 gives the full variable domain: NAGVMQNPRHLVRRRGQEARLRCSPMKGHSHVYWYRQLPEEGLKFMVYLQKENIIDESGMPKERFSAEFPKEGPSILRIQQVVRGDSAAYFCASSPGGSNNEQFFGPGTRLTVL.

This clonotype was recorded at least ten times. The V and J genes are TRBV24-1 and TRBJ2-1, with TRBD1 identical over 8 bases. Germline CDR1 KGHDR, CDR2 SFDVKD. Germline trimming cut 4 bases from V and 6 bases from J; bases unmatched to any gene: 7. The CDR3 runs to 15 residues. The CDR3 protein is CATSDVDRDLNEQFF. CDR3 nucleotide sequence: TGTGCCACCAGTGACGTGGACAGGGACCTCAATGAGCAGTTCTTC.

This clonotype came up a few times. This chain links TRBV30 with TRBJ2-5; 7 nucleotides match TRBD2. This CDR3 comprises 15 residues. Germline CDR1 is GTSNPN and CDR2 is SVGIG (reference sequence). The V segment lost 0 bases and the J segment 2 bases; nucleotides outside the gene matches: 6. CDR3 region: CAWSVPGGVQETQYF. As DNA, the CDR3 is TGTGCCTGGAGTGTACCGGGAGGTGTACAAGAGACCCAGTACTTC. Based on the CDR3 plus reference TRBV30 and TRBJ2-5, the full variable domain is SQTIHQWPATLVQPVGSPLSLECTVEGTSNPNLYWYRQAAGRGLQLLFYSVGIGQISSEVPQNLSASRPQDRQFILSSKKLLLSDSGFYLCAWSVPGGVQETQYFGPGTRLLVL.

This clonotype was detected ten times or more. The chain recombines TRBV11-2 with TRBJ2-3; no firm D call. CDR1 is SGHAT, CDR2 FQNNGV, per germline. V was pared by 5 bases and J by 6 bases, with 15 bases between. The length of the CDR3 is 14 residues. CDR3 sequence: CASSETRVVDTQYF. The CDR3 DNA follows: TGTGCCAGCAGCGAGACAAGGGTTGTGGATACGCAGTATTTT.

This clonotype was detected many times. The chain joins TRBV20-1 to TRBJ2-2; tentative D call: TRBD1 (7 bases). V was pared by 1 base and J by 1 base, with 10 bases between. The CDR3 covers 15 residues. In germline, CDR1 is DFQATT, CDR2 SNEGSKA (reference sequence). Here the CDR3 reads CSARGGTVNTGELFF. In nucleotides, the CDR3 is TGCAGTGCTAGAGGCGGGACAGTGAACACCGGGGAGCTGTTTTTT.

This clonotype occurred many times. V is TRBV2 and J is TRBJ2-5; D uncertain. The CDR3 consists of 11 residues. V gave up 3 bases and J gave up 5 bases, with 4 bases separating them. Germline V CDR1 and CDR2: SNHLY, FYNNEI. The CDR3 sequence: CASSDSETQYF. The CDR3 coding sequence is TGTGCCAGCAGTGATTCGGAGACCCAGTACTTC. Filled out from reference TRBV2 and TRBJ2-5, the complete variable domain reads EPEVTQTPSHQVTQMGQEVILRCVPISNHLYFYWYRQILGQKVEFLVSFYNNEISEKSEIFDDQFSVERPDGSNFTLKIRSTKLEDSAMYFCASSDSETQYFGPGTRLLVL.

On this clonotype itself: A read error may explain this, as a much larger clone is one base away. CDR3 DNA sequence: TGTGCCAGCAGTGCCGGACTTCCCACCGAGACCCAGTACTTC. This sequence encodes CASSAGLPTETQYF. The genes are TRBV12-3 or TRBV12-4 and TRBJ2-5, with a tentative D call TRBD2 (5 bases). The germline V and J ends were trimmed by 5 bases and 5 bases, with 15 bases remaining between them. The CDR3 is 14 residues long.